What follows are 16 T cell receptor beta chains derived from one specimen sequenced in a study of T-cell memory formation after mild COVID-19. A single record per CDR3 protein comes from TCRdb applying MiXCR to the 5' RACE reads. The sample yields about 400,000 distinct CDR3 sequences, approximately 24% seen once. Sequencing was done on a sample of PBMCs or a T cell subset sorted from them (not recorded which). These receptors came from an adult woman who had mild COVID-19 (a few samples of this study predate the infection). Cell type and time point are not known.

This clonotype turned up a few times. The chain recombines TRBV9 with TRBJ2-7; 10 positions match TRBD2. V lost 0 bases, J lost 0 bases, and 3 bases stayed unmatched. The CDR3 spans 16 residues. Germline CDR1 and CDR2: SGDLS and YYNGEE. The CDR3 region is CASSVGLAGDSYEQYF. Written as DNA, the CDR3 is TGTGCCAGCAGCGTAGGGCTAGCGGGGGACTCCTACGAGCAGTACTTC. The entire variable domain, with the rest obtained from reference TRBV9 and TRBJ2-7, is as follows: DSGVTQTPKHLITATGQRVTLRCSPRSGDLSVYWYQQSLDQGLQFLIQYYNGEERAKGNILERFSAQQFPDLHSELNLSSLELGDSALYFCASSVGLAGDSYEQYFGPGTRLTVT.

The V call is TRBV12-3 or TRBV12-4, the J call TRBJ2-5, with 7 bases that match TRBD1. The ends lost 9 bases at V and 3 bases at J; junction bases unmatched: 7. This CDR3 has 13 residues. The CDR3 loop reads CARTPTGKETQYF. CDR3 nucleotides: TGTGCCAGAACCCCGACAGGGAAAGAGACCCAGTACTTC.

This clonotype occurred a few times. The chain employs TRBV7-3 and TRBJ2-3, with D unclear. Germline CDR1 is SGHTA and CDR2 is FQGTGA. CDR3 size: 14 residues. Trimming left V 5 bases short and J 4 bases short, with 13 bases between. This CDR3 is CASSPMVPADTQYF. As DNA, the CDR3 is TGTGCCAGCAGCCCGATGGTCCCCGCAGATACGCAGTATTTT.

The chain is built from TRBV29-1 and TRBJ1-2; tentatively, D is TRBD1 (6 bases). V lost 5 bases to trimming and J lost 5 bases, with 9 bases between them. This CDR3 spans 11 amino acids. Per the germline V gene, CDR1 is SQVTM and CDR2 is ANQGSEA. Written as DNA, the CDR3 is TGCAGCGTTCAGGGGATTTATGGCTACACCTTC. It specifies CSVQGIYGYTF. Based on the CDR3 plus reference TRBV29-1 and TRBJ1-2, the full variable domain is SAVISQKPSRDICQRGTSLTIQCQVDSQVTMMFWYRQQPGQSLTLIATANQGSEATYESGFVIDKFPISRPNLTFSTLTVSNMSPEDSSIYLCSVQGIYGYTFGSGTRLTVV.

This sequence joins TRBV12-3 or TRBV12-4 and TRBJ2-5, with D maybe TRBD1 (5 bases). This CDR3 region has 13 residues. The ends were cut back, 3 bases at V and 3 bases at J, with 8 bases in the middle. CDR3 loop: CASSFIREETQYF. CDR3 bases: TGTGCCAGCAGTTTTATCAGGGAAGAGACCCAGTACTTC.

This sequence joins TRBV24-1 and TRBJ2-5; 12 bases fit TRBD2. The germline CDR1 and CDR2 sequences are KGHDR and SFDVKD. This CDR3 region has 16 residues. J gave up 6 bases and V 3 bases, and 7 bases lay outside the gene matches. The DNA for the CDR3 is TGTGCCACCAGTGATGCGACTAGCGGGAGTAGACAGACCCAGTACTTC. The encoded protein is CATSDATSGSRQTQYF.

Many counts were recorded for this clonotype. The genes are TRBV7-8 and TRBJ1-2, with D hard to call. The V gene lost 1 base and the J gene lost 0 bases, with 6 bases spanning the gap. The CDR3 contains 14 residues. Germline CDR1 SGHVS, CDR2 FQNEAQ. CDR3 sequence (DNA): TGTGCCAGCAGCTTAGGGGGTTCTAACTATGGCTACACCTTC. Protein product: CASSLGGSNYGYTF.

On this clonotype: This may be a read error: a much more frequent sequence differs by one nucleotide. This chain connects TRBV18 to TRBJ2-3; D is ambiguous. This CDR3 is 12 amino acids long. Germline V lookup: CDR1 KGHSH, CDR2 LQKENI. Deletions cut 7 bases from V and 0 bases from J, with 5 bases between. The CDR3: CASCSSTDTQYF. In DNA, the CDR3 is TGTGCCAGCTGCTCTAGCACAGATACGCAGTATTTT.

V and J are TRBV12-3 or TRBV12-4 and TRBJ1-1; D is ambiguous. The CDR3 sequence is 11 residues long. Trimming pared 8 bases from V and 4 bases from J, leaving 8 bases between. CDR3 region: CASGVTTEAFF. The CDR3 nucleotides are TGTGCCAGCGGGGTTACCACTGAAGCTTTCTTT.

The chain has TRBV5-6 and TRBJ2-5, with a weak D call TRBD2 (6 bases). The V end was cut by 4 bases, the J end by 3 bases, with 16 bases between. The CDR3 runs 15 residues. Germline V CDR1 and CDR2: SGHDT, YYEEEE. The CDR3 nucleotides are TGTGCCAGCAGCACCCGTCTGGGCGGGAAAGAGACCCAGTACTTC. It yields the protein CASSTRLGGKETQYF.

This rearrangement joins TRBV12-3 or TRBV12-4 to TRBJ2-7, with 8 bases matching TRBD1. The CDR3 spans 14 residues. Germline trimming cut 2 bases from V and 6 bases from J; bases unmatched to any gene: 6. The CDR3 DNA reads TGTGCCAGCAGTTTAAGGACAGGGATAAGCGAGCAGTACTTC. Protein: CASSLRTGISEQYF.

The chain is built from TRBV2 and TRBJ1-2; TRBD1 agrees at 9 bases. Germline V lookup: CDR1 SNHLY, CDR2 FYNNEI. The CDR3 runs to 15 residues. The trim removed 6 bases at V and 7 bases at J, leaving 12 bases unmatched. The CDR3 protein is CASSGRDRATSGYTF. For the CDR3, the DNA is TGTGCCAGCAGCGGCCGGGACAGGGCCACTAGTGGCTACACCTTC. Looking up the rest from reference TRBV2 and TRBJ1-2 gives the full variable domain: EPEVTQTPSHQVTQMGQEVILRCVPISNHLYFYWYRQILGQKVEFLVSFYNNEISEKSEIFDDQFSVERPDGSNFTLKIRSTKLEDSAMYFCASSGRDRATSGYTFGSGTRLTVV.

This sequence joins TRBV6-4 and TRBJ2-3; possible D gene TRBD2, 5 bases. CDR3 length: 15 amino acids. CDR1 and CDR2 from the germline V gene are MRHNA and SNTAGT. Deletions cut 5 bases from V and 2 bases from J, with 14 bases between. The CDR3 is CASSSPGNPTDTQYF. Written as DNA, the CDR3 is TGTGCCAGCAGTAGTCCGGGAAATCCCACAGATACGCAGTATTTT.

V gene TRBV3-1 combines with J gene TRBJ2-5; 11 bases line up with TRBD2. The CDR3 has 15 residues. Germline V gives CDR1 LGHDT, CDR2 YNNKEL (reference sequence). V trimming: 4 bases; J trimming: 2 bases; junction bases outside the gene matches: 3. CDR3 DNA sequence: TGTGCCAGCAGCCCTAGCGGGGGGCCGCAAGAGACCCAGTACTTC. This sequence encodes CASSPSGGPQETQYF.

The V call is TRBV5-1, the J call TRBJ2-1, with a tentative D call TRBD1 (7 bases). There are 12 residues in the CDR3. The germline gives CDR1 SGHRS, CDR2 YFSETQ. Trimming took off 3 bases at V and 14 bases at J, with 15 bases between the two ends. CDR3: CASSSPDREEFF. The DNA of the CDR3 is TGCGCCAGCAGCTCCCCCGACAGGGAGGAGTTCTTC.

This sequence joins TRBV4-1 and TRBJ2-3; no clear D. Trimming pared 4 bases from V and 5 bases from J, leaving 10 bases between. The germline gives CDR1 MGHRA, CDR2 YSYEKL. This CDR3 is built from 13 residues. The CDR3, as DNA: TGCGCCAGCAGCCTAAATTGGGAAGATACGCAGTATTTT. This translates into CASSLNWEDTQYF.